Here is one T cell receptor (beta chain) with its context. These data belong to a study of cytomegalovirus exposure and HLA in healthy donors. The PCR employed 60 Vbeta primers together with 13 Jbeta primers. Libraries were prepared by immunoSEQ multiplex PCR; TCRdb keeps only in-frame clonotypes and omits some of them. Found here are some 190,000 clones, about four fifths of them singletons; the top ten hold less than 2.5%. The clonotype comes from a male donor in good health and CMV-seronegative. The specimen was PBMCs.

The CDR3 coding sequence is TGTGCCAGCAGTGAATGGCGGGAATTAAGCGCAGATACGCAGTATTTT. As protein: CASSEWRELSADTQYF. The chain uses TRBV2 and TRBJ2-3; D possibly corresponds to TRBD2 (6 bases). The V gene's germline CDR1 is SNHLY and CDR2 FYNNEI. This CDR3 region has 16 residues. Deletions cut 2 bases from V and 4 bases from J, with 16 bases between.